This section outlines one T cell receptor beta chain sequence together with its context. One entry per CDR3 protein, called by TCRdb with MiXCR from the reads. The profile shows hundreds of thousands of distinct CDR3 sequences, 24% of them singletons. V dropped 5 bases and J dropped 1 base, with 9 bases sitting between them. The CDR3 runs to 13 residues. Germline-derived CDR1 and CDR2 are SGHRS and YFSETQ. The sample originates from a study of T cell repertoires in cytomegalovirus infection. The sample comprised CD8+ T cells from PBMCs. The TCR comes from a human donor in good health (CMV status not recorded). Some clones in this sample may be carry-over from other donors' samples. This chain joins TRBV5-1 and TRBJ1-1; D remains ambiguous. CDR3 region: CASSVAKNTEAFF. CDR3 bases: TGCGCCAGCAGTGTCGCAAAGAACACTGAAGCTTTCTTT.